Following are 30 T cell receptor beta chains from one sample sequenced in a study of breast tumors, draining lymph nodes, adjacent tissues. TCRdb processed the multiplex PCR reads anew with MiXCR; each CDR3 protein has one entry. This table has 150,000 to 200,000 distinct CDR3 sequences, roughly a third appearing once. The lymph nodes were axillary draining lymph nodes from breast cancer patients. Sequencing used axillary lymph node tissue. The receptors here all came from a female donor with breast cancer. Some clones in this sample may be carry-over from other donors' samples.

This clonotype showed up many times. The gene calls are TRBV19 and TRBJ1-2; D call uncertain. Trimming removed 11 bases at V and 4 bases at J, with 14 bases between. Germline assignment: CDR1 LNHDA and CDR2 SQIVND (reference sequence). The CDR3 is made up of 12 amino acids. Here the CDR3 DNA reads TGTGCCTCCCGGCAGTCGGCCTATGGCTACACCTTC. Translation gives CASRQSAYGYTF.

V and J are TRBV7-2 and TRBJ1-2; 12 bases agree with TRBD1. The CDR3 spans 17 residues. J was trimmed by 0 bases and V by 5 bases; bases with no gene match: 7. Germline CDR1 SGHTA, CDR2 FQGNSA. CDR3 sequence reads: CASSESGTGGTNYGYTF. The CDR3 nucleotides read TGTGCCAGCAGCGAAAGCGGGACAGGGGGCACTAACTATGGCTACACCTTC.

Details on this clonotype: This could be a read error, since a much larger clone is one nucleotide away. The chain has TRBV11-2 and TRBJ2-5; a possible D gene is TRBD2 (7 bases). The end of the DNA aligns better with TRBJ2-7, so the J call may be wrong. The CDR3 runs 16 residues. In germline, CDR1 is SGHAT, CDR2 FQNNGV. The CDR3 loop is CTCSLAGGGARGEQYF. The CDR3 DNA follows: TGTACCTGCAGCTTAGCTGGGGGGGGGGCTAGGGGCGAGCAGTACTTC.

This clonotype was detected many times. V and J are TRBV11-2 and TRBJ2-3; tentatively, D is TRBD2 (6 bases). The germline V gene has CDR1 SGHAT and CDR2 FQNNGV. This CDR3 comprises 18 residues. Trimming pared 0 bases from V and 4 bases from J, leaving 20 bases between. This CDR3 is CASSLDGSGSGWSDTQYF. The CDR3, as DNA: TGTGCCAGCAGCTTAGATGGAAGCGGGTCGGGGTGGTCAGATACGCAGTATTTT.

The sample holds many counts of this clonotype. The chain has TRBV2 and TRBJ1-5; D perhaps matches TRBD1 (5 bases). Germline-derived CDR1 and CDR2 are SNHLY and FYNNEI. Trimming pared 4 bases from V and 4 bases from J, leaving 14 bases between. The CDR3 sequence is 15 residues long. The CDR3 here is CASSVTWGLNQPQHF. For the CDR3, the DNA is TGTGCCAGCAGTGTCACTTGGGGGTTAAATCAGCCCCAGCATTTT.

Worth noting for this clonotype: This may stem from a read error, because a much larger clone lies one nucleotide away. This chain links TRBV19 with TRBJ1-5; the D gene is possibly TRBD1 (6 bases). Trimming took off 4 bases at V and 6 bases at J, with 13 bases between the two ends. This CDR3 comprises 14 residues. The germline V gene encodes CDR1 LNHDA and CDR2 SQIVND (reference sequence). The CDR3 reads CASSRVGGSQPQHF. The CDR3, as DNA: TGTGCCAGTAGTAGGGTGGGGGGCAGTCAGCCCCAGCATTTT.

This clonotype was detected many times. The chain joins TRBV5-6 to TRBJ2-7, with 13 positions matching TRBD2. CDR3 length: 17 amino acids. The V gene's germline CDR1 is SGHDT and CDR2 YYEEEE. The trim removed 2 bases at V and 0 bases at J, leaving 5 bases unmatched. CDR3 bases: TGTGCCAGCAGCTTTGGACTAGCGGGAGTCTCCTCCTACGAGCAGTACTTC. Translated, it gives CASSFGLAGVSSYEQYF.

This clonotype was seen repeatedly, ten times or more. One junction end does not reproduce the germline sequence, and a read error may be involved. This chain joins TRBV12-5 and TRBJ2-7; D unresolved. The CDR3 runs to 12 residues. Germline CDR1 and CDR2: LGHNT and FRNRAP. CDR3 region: CASGSNSDEQYF. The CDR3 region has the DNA TGTGCTAGTGGTTCCAACTCCGACGAGCAGTACTTC.

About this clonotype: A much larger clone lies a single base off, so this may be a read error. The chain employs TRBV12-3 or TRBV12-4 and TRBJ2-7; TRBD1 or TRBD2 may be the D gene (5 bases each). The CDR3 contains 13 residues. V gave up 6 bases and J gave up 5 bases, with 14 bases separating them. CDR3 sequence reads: CASRHQRGHEQYF. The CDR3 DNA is TGTGCCAGCAGACACCAACGGGGACACGAGCAGTACTTC.

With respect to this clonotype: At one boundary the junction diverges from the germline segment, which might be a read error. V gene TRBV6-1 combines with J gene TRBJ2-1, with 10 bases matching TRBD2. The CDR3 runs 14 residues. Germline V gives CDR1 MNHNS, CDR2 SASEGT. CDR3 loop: CAGSGLAEYNEQFF. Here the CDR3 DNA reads TGTGCCGGCAGTGGACTAGCGGAATACAATGAGCAGTTCTTC.

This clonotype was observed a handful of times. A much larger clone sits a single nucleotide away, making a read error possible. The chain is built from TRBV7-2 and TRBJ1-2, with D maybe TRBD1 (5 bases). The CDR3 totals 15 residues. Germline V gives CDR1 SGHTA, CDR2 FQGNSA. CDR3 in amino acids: CASSLGGSAGYGYPF. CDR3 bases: TGTGCCAGCAGCTTAGGGGGGTCTGCGGGCTATGGCTACCCCTTC.

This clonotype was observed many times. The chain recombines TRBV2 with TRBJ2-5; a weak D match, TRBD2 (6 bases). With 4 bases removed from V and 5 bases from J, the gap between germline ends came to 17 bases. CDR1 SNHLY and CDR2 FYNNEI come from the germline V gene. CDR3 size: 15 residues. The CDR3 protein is CASSGRRLGGETQYF. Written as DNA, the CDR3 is TGTGCCAGCAGTGGTAGACGACTAGGCGGGGAGACCCAGTACTTC.

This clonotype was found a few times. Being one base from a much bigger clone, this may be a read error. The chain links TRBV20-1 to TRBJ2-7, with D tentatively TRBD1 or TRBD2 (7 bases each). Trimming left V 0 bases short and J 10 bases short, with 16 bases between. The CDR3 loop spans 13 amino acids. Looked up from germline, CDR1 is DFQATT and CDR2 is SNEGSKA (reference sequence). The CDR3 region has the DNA TGCAGTGCTAGAGACGGGGAGGGGGCCCCCCAGTACTTC. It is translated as CSARDGEGAPQYF.

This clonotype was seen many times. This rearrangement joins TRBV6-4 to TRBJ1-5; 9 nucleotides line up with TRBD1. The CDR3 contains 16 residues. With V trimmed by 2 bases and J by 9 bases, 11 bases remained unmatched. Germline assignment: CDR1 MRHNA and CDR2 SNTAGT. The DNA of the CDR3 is TGTGCCAGCAGTGACCGTCCGGGACAGGGAAGATTGCCCCAGCATTTT. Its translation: CASSDRPGQGRLPQHF.

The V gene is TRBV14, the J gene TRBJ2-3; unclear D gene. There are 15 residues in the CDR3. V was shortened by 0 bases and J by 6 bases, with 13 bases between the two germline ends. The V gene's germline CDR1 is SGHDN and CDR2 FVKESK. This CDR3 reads CASSQDWSPQDTQYF. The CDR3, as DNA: TGTGCCAGCAGCCAAGATTGGAGCCCTCAGGATACGCAGTATTTT.

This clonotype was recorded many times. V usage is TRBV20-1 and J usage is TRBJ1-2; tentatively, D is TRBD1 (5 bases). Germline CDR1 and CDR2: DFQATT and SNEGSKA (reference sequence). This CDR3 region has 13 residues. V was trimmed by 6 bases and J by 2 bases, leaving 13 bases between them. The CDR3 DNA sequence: TGCAGTGCCCCGGGGCAGGTGAACTATGGCTACACCTTC. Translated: CSAPGQVNYGYTF.

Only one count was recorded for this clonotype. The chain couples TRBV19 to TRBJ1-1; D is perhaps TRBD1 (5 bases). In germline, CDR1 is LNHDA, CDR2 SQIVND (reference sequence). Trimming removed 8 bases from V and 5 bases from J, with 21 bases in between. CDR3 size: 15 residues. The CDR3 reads CASLNIPAGGTEAFF. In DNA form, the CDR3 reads TGTGCCAGTCTTAATATACCTGCGGGGGGAACTGAAGCTTTCTTT.

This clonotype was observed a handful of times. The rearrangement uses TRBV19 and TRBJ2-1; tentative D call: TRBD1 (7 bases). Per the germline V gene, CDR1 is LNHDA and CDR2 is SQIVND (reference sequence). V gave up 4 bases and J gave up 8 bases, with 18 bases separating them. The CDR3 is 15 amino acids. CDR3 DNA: TGTGCCAGTAGTAACAGGGGCGATACGGGGGATGAGCAGTTCTTC. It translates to CASSNRGDTGDEQFF.

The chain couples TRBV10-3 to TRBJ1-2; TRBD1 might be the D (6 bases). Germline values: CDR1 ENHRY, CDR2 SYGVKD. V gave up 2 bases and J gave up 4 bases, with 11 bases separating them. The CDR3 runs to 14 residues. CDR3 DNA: TGTGCCATCAGTGAGGCCGGACAGACCTATGGCTACACCTTC. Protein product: CAISEAGQTYGYTF.

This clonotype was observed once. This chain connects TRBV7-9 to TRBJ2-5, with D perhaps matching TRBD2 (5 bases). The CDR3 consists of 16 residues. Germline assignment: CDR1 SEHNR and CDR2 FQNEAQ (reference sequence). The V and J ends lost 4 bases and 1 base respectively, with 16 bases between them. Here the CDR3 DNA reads TGTGCCAGCAGCTCCCTGGACGGGAAGCGCCAAGAGACCCAGTACTTC. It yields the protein CASSSLDGKRQETQYF.

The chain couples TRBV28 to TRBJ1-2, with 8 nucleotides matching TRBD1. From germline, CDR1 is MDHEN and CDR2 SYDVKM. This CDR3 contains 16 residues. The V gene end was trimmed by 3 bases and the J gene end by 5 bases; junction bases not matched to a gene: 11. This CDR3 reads CASSFQPGGGGYGYTF. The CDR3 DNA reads TGTGCCAGCAGTTTTCAACCAGGGGGCGGGGGTTATGGCTACACCTTC.

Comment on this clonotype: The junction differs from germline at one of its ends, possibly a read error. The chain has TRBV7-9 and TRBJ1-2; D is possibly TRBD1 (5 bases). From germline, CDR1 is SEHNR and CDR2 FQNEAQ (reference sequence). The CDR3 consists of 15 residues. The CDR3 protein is CASSLAGDHSYGYPF. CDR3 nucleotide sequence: TGTGCCAGCAGCTTGGCCGGGGACCATTCCTATGGCTACCCCTTC.

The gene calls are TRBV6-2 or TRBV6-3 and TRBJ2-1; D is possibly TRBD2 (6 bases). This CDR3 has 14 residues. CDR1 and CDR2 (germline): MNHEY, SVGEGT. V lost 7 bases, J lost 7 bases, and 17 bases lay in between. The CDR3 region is CASTSGGIVNEQFF. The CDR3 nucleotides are TGTGCCAGCACCTCGGGCGGGATCGTTAATGAGCAGTTCTTC.

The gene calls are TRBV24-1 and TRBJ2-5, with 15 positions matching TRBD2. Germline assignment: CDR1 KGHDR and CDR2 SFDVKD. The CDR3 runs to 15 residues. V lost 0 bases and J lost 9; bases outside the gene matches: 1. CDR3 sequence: CATSDLGTSGGSQYF. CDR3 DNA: TGTGCCACCAGTGATTTGGGGACTAGCGGGGGGTCCCAGTACTTC.

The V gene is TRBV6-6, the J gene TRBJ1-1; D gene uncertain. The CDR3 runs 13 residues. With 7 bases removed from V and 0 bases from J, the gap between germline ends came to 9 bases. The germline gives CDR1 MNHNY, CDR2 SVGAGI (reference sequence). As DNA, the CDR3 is TGTGCCAGCATCTCATACATGAACACTGAAGCTTTCTTT. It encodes CASISYMNTEAFF.

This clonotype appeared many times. This CDR3 reads CAITPGLASTYEQYF. The CDR3 DNA sequence: TGTGCCATCACCCCGGGACTAGCGAGTACCTACGAGCAGTACTTC. V is TRBV10-3 and J is TRBJ2-7; TRBD2 agrees at 10 bases. Germline loops: CDR1 ENHRY, CDR2 SYGVKD. This CDR3 comprises 15 residues. V shed 7 bases, J shed 2 bases, and the junction held 8 bases outside the gene matches.

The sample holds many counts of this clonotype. CDR3 coding DNA: TGTGCCAGTACCGGACAGATTGCAACTAATGAAAAACTGTTTTTT. This encodes CASTGQIATNEKLFF. The genes are TRBV19 and TRBJ1-4; D perhaps matches TRBD1 (6 bases). Trimming cost V 7 bases and J 0 bases, with 12 bases left between them. The CDR3 is made up of 15 amino acids. CDR1 is LNHDA, CDR2 SQIVND, per germline (reference sequence).

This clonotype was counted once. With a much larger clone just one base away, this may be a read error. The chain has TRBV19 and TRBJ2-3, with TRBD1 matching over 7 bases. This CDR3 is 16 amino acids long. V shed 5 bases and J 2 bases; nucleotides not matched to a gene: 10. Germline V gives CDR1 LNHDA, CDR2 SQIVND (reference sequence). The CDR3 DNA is TGTGCCAGTAGTCAGCCGGGACAGCCCAACACAGATACGCAGTATTTT. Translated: CASSQPGQPNTDTQYF.

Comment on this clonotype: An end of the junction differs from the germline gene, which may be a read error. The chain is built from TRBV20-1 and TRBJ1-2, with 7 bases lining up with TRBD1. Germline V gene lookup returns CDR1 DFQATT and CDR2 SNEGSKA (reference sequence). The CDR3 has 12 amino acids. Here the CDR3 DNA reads TGCAGCTCCGGCCAGGGGGATTATGGCTCCACCTTC. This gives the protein CSSGQGDYGSTF.

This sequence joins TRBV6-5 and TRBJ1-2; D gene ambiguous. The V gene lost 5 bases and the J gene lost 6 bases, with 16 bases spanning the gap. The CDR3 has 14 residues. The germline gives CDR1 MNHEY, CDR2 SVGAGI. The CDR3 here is CASSHDHGYHGYTF. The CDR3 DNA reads TGTGCCAGCAGTCATGACCACGGGTACCATGGCTACACCTTC.